This T cell receptor beta chain was sequenced in a study of cytomegalovirus exposure and HLA in healthy donors. Study-wide results and limits: A prior analysis recorded that most TCR beta V segments were productive about 87% or about 30% of the time.

The primer mix had 60 Vbeta and 13 Jbeta primers. This table comes from immunoSEQ multiplex PCR, and its TCRdb copy is limited to in-frame clones, with some not included. Of 100,000 to 150,000 clones listed, 76% are singletons. CDR3 length: 13 residues. CDR1 SGHTA and CDR2 FQGNSA come from the germline V gene. Trimming stripped 5 bases from V and 1 base from J, with 8 bases between. Details on this clone: The target antigen is unknown.

The chain has TRBV7-2 and TRBJ1-1; TRBD1 might be the D (6 bases). The origin of this receptor is a man aged 45-65 years in good health and CMV-seropositive. The specimen sequenced was PBMCs. CDR3: CASSQGQNTEAFF. The CDR3 DNA follows: TGTGCCAGCAGCCAGGGACAGAACACTGAAGCTTTCTTT.